Sequencing of this TCR beta chain was carried out in a study of T-cell memory formation after mild COVID-19. Study observations and caveats: The study found balanced CD4/CD8 in clones contracting day 15 to 85 and a CD4+ lean in later expanders. Memory sampled before infection contained some responding clones, suggesting cross-reactive memory joined.

Libraries for TCRalpha and TCRbeta carried sample barcodes and unique molecular identifiers via 5'RACE. MiXCR was run by TCRdb on the 5' RACE reads, yielding one entry per CDR3 protein. The table includes about 180,000 distinct CDR3 sequences, 18% detected once. Comments on this clonotype: The antigen remains undetermined.

Trimming took 5 bases from V and 4 from J; bases not matched to a gene: 12. This CDR3 is built from 19 residues. The sequencing input was PBMCs or a T cell subset sorted from them (not recorded which). V and J are TRBV12-3 or TRBV12-4 and TRBJ2-2, with 14 bases matching TRBD2. The receptor was derived from a young man who had mild COVID-19 (a few samples of this study predate the infection). Cell type and time point are not known. The CDR3 DNA reads TGTGCCAGCAGTCCCCACGCCGGGACTAGCGGGAGTGGCACCGGGGAGCTGTTTTTT. As protein: CASSPHAGTSGSGTGELFF.